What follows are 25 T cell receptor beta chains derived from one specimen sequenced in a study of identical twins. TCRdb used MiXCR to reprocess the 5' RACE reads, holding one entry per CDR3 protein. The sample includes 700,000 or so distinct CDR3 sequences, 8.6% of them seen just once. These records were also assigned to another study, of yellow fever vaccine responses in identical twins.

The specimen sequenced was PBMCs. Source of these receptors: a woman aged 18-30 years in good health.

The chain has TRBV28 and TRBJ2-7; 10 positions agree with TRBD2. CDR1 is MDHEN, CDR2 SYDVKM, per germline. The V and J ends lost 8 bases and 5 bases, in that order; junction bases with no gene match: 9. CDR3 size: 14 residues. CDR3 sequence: CASLRLAGAHEQYF. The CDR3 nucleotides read TGTGCCAGCTTAAGGCTAGCGGGAGCTCACGAGCAGTACTTC.

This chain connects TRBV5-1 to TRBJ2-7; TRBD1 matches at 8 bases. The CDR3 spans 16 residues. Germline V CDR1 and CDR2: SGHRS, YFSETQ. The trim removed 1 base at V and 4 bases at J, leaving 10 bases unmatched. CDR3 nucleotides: TGCGCCAGCAGCTTGAGCCCCCAGGGGGCGGGGTACGAGCAGTACTTC. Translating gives CASSLSPQGAGYEQYF.

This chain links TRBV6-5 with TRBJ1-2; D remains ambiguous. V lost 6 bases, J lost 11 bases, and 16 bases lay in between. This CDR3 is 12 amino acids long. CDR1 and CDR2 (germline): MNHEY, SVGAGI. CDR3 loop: CASSFTRGEYTF. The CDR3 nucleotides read TGTGCCAGCAGCTTTACCCGCGGGGAATACACCTTC.

The CDR3 sequence: CAYPTGGINTGELFF. The CDR3, as DNA: TGTGCCTACCCGACAGGGGGCATTAACACCGGGGAGCTGTTTTTT. The chain combines TRBV30 with TRBJ2-2; 10 positions agree with TRBD1. The length of the CDR3 is 15 residues. Germline V gene lookup returns CDR1 GTSNPN and CDR2 SVGIG (reference sequence). J lost 2 bases, V lost 7 bases, and 7 bases had no gene match. Combining the CDR3 with reference TRBV30 and TRBJ2-2 gives the whole variable domain SQTIHQWPATLVQPVGSPLSLECTVEGTSNPNLYWYRQAAGRGLQLLFYSVGIGQISSEVPQNLSASRPQDRQFILSSKKLLLSDSGFYLCAYPTGGINTGELFFGEGSRLTVL.

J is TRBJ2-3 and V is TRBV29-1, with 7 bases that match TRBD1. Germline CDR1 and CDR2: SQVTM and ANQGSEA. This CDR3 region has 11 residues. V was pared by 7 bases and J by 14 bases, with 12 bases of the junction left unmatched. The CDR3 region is CSGQLVGTAYF. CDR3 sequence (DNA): TGCAGCGGCCAACTGGTCGGGACAGCGTATTTT.

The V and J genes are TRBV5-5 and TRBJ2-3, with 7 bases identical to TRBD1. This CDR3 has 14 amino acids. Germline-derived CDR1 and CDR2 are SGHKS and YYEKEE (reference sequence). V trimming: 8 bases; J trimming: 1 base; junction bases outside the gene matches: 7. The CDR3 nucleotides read TGTGCCAGGAGCCCCGGGACAGGCACAGATACGCAGTATTTT. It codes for CARSPGTGTDTQYF.

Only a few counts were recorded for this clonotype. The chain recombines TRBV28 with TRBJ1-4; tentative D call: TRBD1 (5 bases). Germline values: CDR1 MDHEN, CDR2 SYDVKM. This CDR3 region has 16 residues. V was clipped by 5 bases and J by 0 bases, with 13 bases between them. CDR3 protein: CASSGGSQATNEKLFF. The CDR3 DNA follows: TGTGCCAGCAGTGGGGGGTCTCAAGCAACTAATGAAAAACTGTTTTTT.

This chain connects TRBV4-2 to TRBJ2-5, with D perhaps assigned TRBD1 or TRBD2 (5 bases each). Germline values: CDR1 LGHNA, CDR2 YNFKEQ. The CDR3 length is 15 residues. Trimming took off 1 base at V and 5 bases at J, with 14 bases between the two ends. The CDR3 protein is CASSQAGTPAETQYF. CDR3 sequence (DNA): TGTGCCAGCAGCCAAGCCGGGACCCCCGCGGAGACCCAGTACTTC.

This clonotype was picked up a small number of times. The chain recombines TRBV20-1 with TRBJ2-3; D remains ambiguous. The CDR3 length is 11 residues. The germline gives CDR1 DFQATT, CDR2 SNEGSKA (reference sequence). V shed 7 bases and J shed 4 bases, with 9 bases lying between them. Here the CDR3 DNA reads TGCAGTGTTCCGGGTGCAGATACGCAGTATTTT. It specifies CSVPGADTQYF.

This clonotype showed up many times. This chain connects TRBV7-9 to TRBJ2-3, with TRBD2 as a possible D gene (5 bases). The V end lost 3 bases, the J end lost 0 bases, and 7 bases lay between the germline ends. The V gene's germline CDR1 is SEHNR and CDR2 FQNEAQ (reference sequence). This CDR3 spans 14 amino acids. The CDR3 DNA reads TGTGCCAGCAGCTTCCAGCGGAGCACAGATACGCAGTATTTT. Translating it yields CASSFQRSTDTQYF.

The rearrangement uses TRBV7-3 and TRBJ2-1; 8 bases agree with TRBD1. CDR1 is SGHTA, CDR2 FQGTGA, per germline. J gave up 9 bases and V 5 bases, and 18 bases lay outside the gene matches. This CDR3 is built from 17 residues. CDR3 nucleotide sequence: TGTGCCAGCAGCCTTGTCGATGGACAGGGTGAAGGGTCTGAGCAGTTCTTC. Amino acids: CASSLVDGQGEGSEQFF.

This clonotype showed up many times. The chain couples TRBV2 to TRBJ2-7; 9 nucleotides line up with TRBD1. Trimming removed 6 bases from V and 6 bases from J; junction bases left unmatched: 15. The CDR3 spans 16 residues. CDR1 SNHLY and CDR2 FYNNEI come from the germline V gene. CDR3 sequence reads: CASRKRQGEVRSEQYF. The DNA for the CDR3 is TGTGCCAGCAGGAAGCGACAGGGGGAAGTACGATCCGAGCAGTACTTC.

CDR3: CATSRNRLSPSSGNTIYF. The CDR3 bases are TGTGCCACCAGCAGAAACCGGCTTTCTCCGAGCTCTGGAAACACCATATATTTT. This chain links TRBV15 with TRBJ1-3; D is ambiguous. Germline loops: CDR1 LNHNV, CDR2 YYDKDF (reference sequence). This CDR3 is built from 18 residues. V lost 2 bases and J lost 0, with 17 bases in between.

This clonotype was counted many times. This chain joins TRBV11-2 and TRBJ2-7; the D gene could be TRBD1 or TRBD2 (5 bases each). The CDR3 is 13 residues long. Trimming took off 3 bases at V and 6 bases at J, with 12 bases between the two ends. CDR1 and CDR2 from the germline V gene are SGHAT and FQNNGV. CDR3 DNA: TGTGCCAGCAGCTTGGGACGTTTGGTCGAGCAGTACTTC. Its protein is CASSLGRLVEQYF.

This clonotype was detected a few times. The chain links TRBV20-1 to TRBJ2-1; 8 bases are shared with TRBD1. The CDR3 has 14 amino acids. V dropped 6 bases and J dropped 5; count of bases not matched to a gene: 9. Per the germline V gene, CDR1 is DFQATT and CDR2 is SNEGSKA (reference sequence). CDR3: CSAKQGGRHNEQFF. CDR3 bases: TGCAGTGCGAAACAGGGGGGCAGGCACAATGAGCAGTTCTTC.

CDR3 sequence (DNA): TGCGCCAGCAGCTTGGCTGGGGGACTAGCGGGACCCTCCGGGGGCAAAAACATTCAGTACTTC. The encoded protein is CASSLAGGLAGPSGGKNIQYF. The chain uses TRBV5-1 and TRBJ2-4; the match to TRBD2 covers 13 bases. With 0 bases clipped from V and 3 bases from J, the junction kept 15 bases outside the gene matches. The length of the CDR3 is 21 residues. Germline values: CDR1 SGHRS, CDR2 YFSETQ. Complete variable domain (other parts from reference TRBV5-1 and TRBJ2-4): KAGVTQTPRYLIKTRGQQVTLSCSPISGHRSVSWYQQTPGQGLQFLFEYFSETQRNKGNFPGRFSGRQFSNSRSEMNVSTLELGDSALYLCASSLAGGLAGPSGGKNIQYFGAGTRLSVL.

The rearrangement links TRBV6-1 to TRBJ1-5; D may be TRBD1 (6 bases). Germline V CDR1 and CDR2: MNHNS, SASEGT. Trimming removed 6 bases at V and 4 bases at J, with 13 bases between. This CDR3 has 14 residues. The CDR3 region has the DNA TGTGCCAGCAGGGCGGACAGTTTAAATCAGCCCCAGCATTTT. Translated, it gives CASRADSLNQPQHF.

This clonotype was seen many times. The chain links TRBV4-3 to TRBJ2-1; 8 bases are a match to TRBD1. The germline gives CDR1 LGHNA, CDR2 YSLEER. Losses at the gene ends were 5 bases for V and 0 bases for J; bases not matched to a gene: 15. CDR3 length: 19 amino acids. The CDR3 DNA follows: TGCGCCAGCAGCTTAGACAGGGGCGACGTGTGGAGCTCCTACAATGAGCAGTTCTTC. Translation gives CASSLDRGDVWSSYNEQFF.

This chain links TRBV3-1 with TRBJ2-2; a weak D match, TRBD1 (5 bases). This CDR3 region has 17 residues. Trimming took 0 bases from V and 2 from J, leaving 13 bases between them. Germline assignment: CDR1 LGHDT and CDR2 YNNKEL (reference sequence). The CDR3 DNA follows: TGTGCCAGCAGCCAAGAATTCTGGACACAAAACACCGGGGAGCTGTTTTTT. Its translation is CASSQEFWTQNTGELFF.

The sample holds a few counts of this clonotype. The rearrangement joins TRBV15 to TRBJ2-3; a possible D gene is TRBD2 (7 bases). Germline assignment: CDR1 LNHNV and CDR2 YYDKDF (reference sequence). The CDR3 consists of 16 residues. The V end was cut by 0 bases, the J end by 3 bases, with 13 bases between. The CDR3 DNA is TGTGCCACCAGCAGAGATCGGGGGGCTTGGACAGATACGCAGTATTTT. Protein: CATSRDRGAWTDTQYF.

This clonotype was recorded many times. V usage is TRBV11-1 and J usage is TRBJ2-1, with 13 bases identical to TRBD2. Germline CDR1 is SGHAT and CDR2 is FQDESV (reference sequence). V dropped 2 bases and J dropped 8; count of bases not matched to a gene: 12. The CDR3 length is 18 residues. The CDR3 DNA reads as TGTGCCAGCAGCTTATTCTCGACTAGCGGGAGGAAGGTGCATGAGCAGTTCTTC. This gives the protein CASSLFSTSGRKVHEQFF.

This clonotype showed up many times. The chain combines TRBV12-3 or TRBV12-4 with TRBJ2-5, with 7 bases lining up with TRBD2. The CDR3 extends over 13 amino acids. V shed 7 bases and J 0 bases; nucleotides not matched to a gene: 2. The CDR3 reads CASTGGYQETQYF. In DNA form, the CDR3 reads TGTGCCAGCACCGGGGGGTACCAAGAGACCCAGTACTTC.

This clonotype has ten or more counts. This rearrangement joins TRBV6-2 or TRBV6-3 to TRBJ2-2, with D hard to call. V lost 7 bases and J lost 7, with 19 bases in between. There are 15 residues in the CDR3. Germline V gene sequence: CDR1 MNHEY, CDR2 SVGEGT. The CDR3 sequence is CASNFYGRLGGELFF. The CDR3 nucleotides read TGTGCCAGCAACTTCTACGGCCGGCTGGGCGGGGAGCTGTTTTTT.

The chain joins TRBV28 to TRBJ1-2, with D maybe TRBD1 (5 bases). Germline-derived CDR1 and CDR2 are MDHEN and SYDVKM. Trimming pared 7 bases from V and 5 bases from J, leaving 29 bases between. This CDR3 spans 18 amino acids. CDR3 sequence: CASTTIWTGGRMGYGYTF. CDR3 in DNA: TGTGCCAGCACCACAATTTGGACCGGGGGAAGGATGGGGTATGGCTACACCTTC.

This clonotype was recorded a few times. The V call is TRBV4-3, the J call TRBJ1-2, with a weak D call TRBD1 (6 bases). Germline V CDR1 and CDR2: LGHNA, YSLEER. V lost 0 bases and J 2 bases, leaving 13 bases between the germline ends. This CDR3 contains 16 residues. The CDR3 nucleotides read TGCGCCAGCAGCCAAGATCGAACAGGGCGAAACTATGGCTACACCTTC. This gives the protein CASSQDRTGRNYGYTF.